Reported below is one T cell receptor beta chain. Its antigen is unknown. The data were taken from a study of breast tumors, draining lymph nodes, adjacent tissues. CDR3 length: 14 residues. V was pared by 6 bases and J by 1 base, with 15 bases between. Germline CDR1 DFQATT, CDR2 SNEGSKA (reference sequence). TCRdb ran MiXCR on the multiplex PCR reads and lists one entry per CDR3 protein. This sample carries just under 65,000 distinct CDR3 sequences, approximately 57% of them seen once, and the ten largest clones take approximately 19%. Study-wide results and limits: Tumor T cell lymph node origin was a supported hypothesis, not proven.

The chain has TRBV20-1 and TRBJ1-2; tentatively, D is TRBD1 (6 bases). This sequence originates from a female donor with breast cancer. Some clones in this sample may be carry-over from other donors' samples. The sequencing input was breast tumor tissue. CDR3 coding DNA: TGCAGTGCCAGCGAGACAGGTTTTAACTATGGCTACACCTTC. Its translation: CSASETGFNYGYTF.